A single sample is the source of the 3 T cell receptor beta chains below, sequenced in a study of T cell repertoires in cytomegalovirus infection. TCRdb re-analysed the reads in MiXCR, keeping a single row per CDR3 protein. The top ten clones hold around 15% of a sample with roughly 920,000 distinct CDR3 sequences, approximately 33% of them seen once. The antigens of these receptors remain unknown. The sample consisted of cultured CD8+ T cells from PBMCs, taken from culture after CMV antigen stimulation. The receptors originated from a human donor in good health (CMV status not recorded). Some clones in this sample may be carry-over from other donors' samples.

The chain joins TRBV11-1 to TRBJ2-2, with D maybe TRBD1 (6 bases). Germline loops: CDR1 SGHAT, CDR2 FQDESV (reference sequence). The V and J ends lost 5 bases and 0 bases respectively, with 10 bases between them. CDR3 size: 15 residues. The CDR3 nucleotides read TGTGCCAGCAGCCCAGGGGTCACGAACACCGGGGAGCTGTTTTTT. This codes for CASSPGVTNTGELFF.

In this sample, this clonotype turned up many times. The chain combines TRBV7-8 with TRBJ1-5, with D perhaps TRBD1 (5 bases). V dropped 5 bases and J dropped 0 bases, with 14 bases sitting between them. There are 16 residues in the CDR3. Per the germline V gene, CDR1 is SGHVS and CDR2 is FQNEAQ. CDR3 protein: CASSRFLTDSNQPQHF. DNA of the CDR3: TGTGCCAGCAGCCGATTCTTGACAGATAGCAATCAGCCCCAGCATTTT. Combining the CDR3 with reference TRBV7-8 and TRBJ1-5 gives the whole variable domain GAGVSQSPRYKVAKRGQDVALRCDPISGHVSLFWYQQALGQGPEFLTYFQNEAQLDKSGLPSDRFFAERPEGSVSTLKIQRTQQEDSAVYLCASSRFLTDSNQPQHFGDGTRLSIL.

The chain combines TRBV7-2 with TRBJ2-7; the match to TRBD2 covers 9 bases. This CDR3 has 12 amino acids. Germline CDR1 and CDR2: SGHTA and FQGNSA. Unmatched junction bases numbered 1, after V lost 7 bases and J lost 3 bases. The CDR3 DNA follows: TGTGCCAGCAAAGCGGGGGGCTACGAGCAGTACTTC. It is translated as CASKAGGYEQYF.